This paragraph covers one T cell receptor (beta chain) sequence. Its antigen is currently unknown. The PCR ran on 60 Vbeta and 13 Jbeta primers. This table comes from immunoSEQ multiplex PCR, and its TCRdb copy is limited to in-frame clones, with some not included. Seen here are roughly 100,000 clones, 13% to 15% observed once, and the top ten hold over 0.65%. Germline V CDR1 and CDR2: SNHLY, FYNNEI. This CDR3 has 15 amino acids. Trimming cost V 6 bases and J 2 bases; bases outside gene matches: 8. These data originate in a study of cytomegalovirus exposure and HLA in healthy donors. Whole-study context: Approximately 180 million T cells yielded 120 million or so unique TCR beta sequences, as an earlier analysis found. Study results and caveats: In a later analysis, V- and J-gene trimming of beta chains associated with a DCLRE1C missense variant, replicated independently. It was approximately 170 TCR beta chains that were listed as cytomegalovirus-associated. In an earlier analysis, about 87% or about 30%: the productive usage of most TCR beta V segments.

Sequenced sample: PBMCs. The chain uses TRBV2 and TRBJ2-3; 7 bases map to TRBD2. The TCR comes from a female donor in good health and CMV-seronegative. CDR3 loop: CASSSTSADTDTQYF. CDR3 in DNA: TGTGCCAGCAGCTCAACTAGCGCGGACACAGATACGCAGTATTTT.